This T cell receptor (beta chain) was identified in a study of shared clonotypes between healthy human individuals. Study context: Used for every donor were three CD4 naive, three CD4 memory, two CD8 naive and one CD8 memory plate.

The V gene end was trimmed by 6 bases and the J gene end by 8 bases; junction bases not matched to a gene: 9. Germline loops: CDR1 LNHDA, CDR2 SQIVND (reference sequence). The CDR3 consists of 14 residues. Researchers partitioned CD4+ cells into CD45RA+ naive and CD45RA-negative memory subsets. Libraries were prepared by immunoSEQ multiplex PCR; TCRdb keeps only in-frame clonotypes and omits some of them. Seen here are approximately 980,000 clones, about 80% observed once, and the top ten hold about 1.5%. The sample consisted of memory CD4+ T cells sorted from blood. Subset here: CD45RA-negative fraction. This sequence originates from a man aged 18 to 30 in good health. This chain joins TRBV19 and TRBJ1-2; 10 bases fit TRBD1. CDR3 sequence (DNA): TGTGCCAGTAGGACAAACGGACAGGGGGTGGGCTACACCTTC. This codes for CASRTNGQGVGYTF. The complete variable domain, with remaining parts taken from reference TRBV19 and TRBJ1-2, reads DGGITQSPKYLFRKEGQNVTLSCEQNLNHDAMYWYRQDPGQGLRLIYYSQIVNDFQKGDIAEGYSVSREKKESFPLTVTSAQKNPTAFYLCASRTNGQGVGYTFGSGTRLTVV.